This T cell receptor (beta chain) originates from a study of blood T cell repertoires in COVID-19. The ends lost 6 bases at V and 11 bases at J; junction bases unmatched: 12. CDR1 is LNHDA, CDR2 SQIVND, per germline (reference sequence). This CDR3 has 14 residues. Clones were sequenced by immunoSEQ multiplex PCR, and TCRdb holds only the in-frame ones, with some missing. The data hold 9,000 to 13,000 clones, with around 87% observed a single time. J is TRBJ2-7 and V is TRBV19; 11 bases agree with TRBD2. Sequencing was done on a sample of peripheral blood. The clonotype was recovered from a human donor in a cohort sampled during active COVID-19. The DNA for the CDR3 is TGTGCCAGTAGCCCGACTAGCGGGGCTCAACGGGAGTACTTC. Translation: CASSPTSGAQREYF.